This T cell receptor beta chain was recovered during a study of blood T cells in healthy people across ages. Notes on the study in general: Per million T cells, TCR beta diversity dropped roughly linearly as age increased. Conclusively comparing naive with antigen-experienced cells was impossible with unsorted PBMCs. Expanded clonotype shifts may have been confounded, as the donors had an unknown CMV status.

Regarding this clonotype: The antigen is unknown.

V trimming: 5 bases; J trimming: 0 bases; junction bases outside the gene matches: 10. The CDR3 is 17 amino acids. Per the germline V gene, CDR1 is DFQATT and CDR2 is SNEGSKA (reference sequence). Alongside a J-beta primer mix, a sample-barcoded 5' primer served in a second PCR lasting about 7 to 11 cycles. TCRdb itself ran the 5' RACE reads through MiXCR, one entry per CDR3 protein. The table records roughly 1.4 million distinct CDR3 sequences, approximately 63% of them present only once. The chain couples TRBV20-1 to TRBJ1-6; 7 nucleotides match TRBD1. The sequencing sample was made of blood. The clonotype originates from a man aged 18 to 29 in good health. CDR3 sequence (DNA): TGCAGTGCTCCCCCCGGGACAGCTTTCTCCTATAATTCACCCCTCCACTTT. It codes for CSAPPGTAFSYNSPLHF.